These T cell receptor beta chains were read from a single sample in a study of blood T cell repertoires in COVID-19. Sequenced by immunoSEQ multiplex PCR; TCRdb stores in-frame clones only, minus some. The sample holds approximately 160,000 clones; about four fifths are singletons and the top ten take roughly 13%. Material: peripheral blood. The receptors come from a man between 65 and 85 years old who had recovered from COVID-19. Both conserved end residues are part of each CDR3. Each record gives: J gene, CDR3 length, V gene, CDR3 protein.

J: TRBJ2-5; length: 15; V: TRBV11-2; CDR3: CASSRFAGGGETQYF
J: TRBJ1-4; length: 13; V: TRBV27; CDR3: CASSFQGGEKLFF
J: TRBJ1-2; length: 15; V: TRBV5-1; CDR3: CASSYYDRVFYGYTF
J: TRBJ2-7; length: 13; V: TRBV3-1/TRBV3-2; CDR3: CASSPGTDYEQYF
J: TRBJ1-4; length: 16; V: TRBV5-7; CDR3: CASTRERGATNEKLFF
J: TRBJ1-5; length: 16; V: TRBV5-5; CDR3: CASSLVGRASNQPQHF
J: TRBJ1-1; length: 17; V: TRBV27; CDR3: CASSFLGTGGKVTEAFF
J: TRBJ2-2; length: 15; V: TRBV19; CDR3: CASILRADGRGELFF
J: TRBJ2-5; length: 17; V: TRBV14; CDR3: CASSQDRSNPSQETQYF
J: TRBJ1-1; length: 14; V: TRBV29-1; CDR3: CSVEGTTMNTEAFF
J: TRBJ1-4; length: 14; V: TRBV5-1; CDR3: CASSSGTGVEKLFF
J: TRBJ1-2; length: 13; V: TRBV6-2/TRBV6-3; CDR3: CASSRQGSDGYTF
J: TRBJ2-7; length: 16; V: TRBV3-1/TRBV3-2; CDR3: CASSRNPSGRSEEQYF
J: TRBJ2-2; length: 16; V: TRBV18; CDR3: CASSPRLAANTGELFF
J: TRBJ1-1; length: 14; V: TRBV7-2; CDR3: CASTPGGVNTEAFF
J: TRBJ2-2; length: 15; V: TRBV6-1; CDR3: CASSELSGRPGELFF
J: TRBJ1-2; length: 14; V: TRBV5-4; CDR3: CASRGTTANYGYTF
J: TRBJ2-7; length: 14; V: TRBV5-1; CDR3: CASSPGTGDYEQYF
J: TRBJ2-2; length: 16; V: TRBV10-1; CDR3: CASSEAGTVGTGELFF
J: TRBJ1-1; length: 13; V: TRBV5-1; CDR3: CASSLGTGTEAFF
J: TRBJ2-1; length: 18; V: TRBV2; CDR3: CASSWELAGVTSYNEQFF
J: TRBJ2-1; length: 15; V: TRBV25-1; CDR3: CASSQLAGAYNEQFF
J: TRBJ1-1; length: 16; V: TRBV3-1/TRBV3-2; CDR3: CASSQGFGTTTGGAFF
J: TRBJ2-5; length: 14; V: TRBV9; CDR3: CASSVQGVGETQYF
J: TRBJ1-2; length: 13; V: TRBV10-3; CDR3: CAISDGGGDGYTF
J: TRBJ2-1; length: 16; V: TRBV7-9; CDR3: CASSLGDGTRAYEQFF